This T cell receptor beta chain is from a study of blood T cell repertoires in COVID-19. In the source study's methods: It was from reference gene primer amplification that nucleated cell counts were estimated. Assay: immunoSEQ multiplex PCR; the TCRdb copy retains only in-frame clones and omits some. V, J and clone size derive from that table, while D and trimming were established from the DNA sequence. Here the sample spans approximately 440,000 clones, about 90% being singletons. CDR3 length: 14 residues. Germline assignment: CDR1 KGHSH and CDR2 LQKENI. The ends were cut back, 3 bases at V and 3 bases at J, with 11 bases in the middle. Participant ages covered roughly 18 to 89 years across 25 or so US areas.

The sequence was obtained from a man aged 18-30 years who had recovered from COVID-19. Sample: PBMCs or T cells enriched from blood (not recorded which). The gene calls are TRBV18 and TRBJ1-1; D may be TRBD1 (6 bases). DNA of the CDR3: TGTGCCAGCTCACCCAACAGGGTTGACACTGAAGCTTTCTTT. It specifies CASSPNRVDTEAFF. Based on the CDR3 plus reference TRBV18 and TRBJ1-1, the full variable domain is NAGVMQNPRHLVRRRGQEARLRCSPMKGHSHVYWYRQLPEEGLKFMVYLQKENIIDESGMPKERFSAEFPKEGPSILRIQQVVRGDSAAYFCASSPNRVDTEAFFGQGTRLTVV.